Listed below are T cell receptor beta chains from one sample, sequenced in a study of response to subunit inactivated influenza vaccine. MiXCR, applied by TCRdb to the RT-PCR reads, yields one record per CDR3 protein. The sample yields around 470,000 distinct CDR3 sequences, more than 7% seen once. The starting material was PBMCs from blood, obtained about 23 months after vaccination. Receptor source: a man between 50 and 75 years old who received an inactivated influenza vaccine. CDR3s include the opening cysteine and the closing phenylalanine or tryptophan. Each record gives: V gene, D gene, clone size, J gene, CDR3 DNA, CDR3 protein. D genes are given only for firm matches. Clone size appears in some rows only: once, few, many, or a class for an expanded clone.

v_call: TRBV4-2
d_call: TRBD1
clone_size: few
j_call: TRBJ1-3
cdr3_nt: TGTGCCAGCAGCCAGGCCGGGACAGGATCTGGAAACACCATATATTTT
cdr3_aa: CASSQAGTGSGNTIYF

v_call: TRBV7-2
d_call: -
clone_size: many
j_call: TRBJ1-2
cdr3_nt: TGTGCCAGCAGCCCGGGCCTGTCTGGCTACACCTTC
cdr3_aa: CASSPGLSGYTF

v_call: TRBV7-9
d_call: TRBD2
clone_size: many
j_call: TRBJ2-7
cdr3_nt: TGTGCCAGCAGCCAGTTAGGGACTAGCGGGGGCTACGAGCAGTACTTC
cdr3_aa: CASSQLGTSGGYEQYF

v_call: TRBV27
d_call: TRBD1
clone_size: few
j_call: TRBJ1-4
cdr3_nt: TGTGCCAGCAGTGCACAACAGGGGGCTAATGAAAAACTGTTTTTT
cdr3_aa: CASSAQQGANEKLFF

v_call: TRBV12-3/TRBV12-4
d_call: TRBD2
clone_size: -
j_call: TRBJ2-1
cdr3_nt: TGTGCCAGCAGTTCCACACGGACTAGCGCCAACAATGAGCAGTTCTTC
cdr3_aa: CASSSTRTSANNEQFF

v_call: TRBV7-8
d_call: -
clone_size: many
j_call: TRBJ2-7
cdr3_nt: TGTGCCAGCAGCTTAGAACCCTACGAGCAGTACTTC
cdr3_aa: CASSLEPYEQYF

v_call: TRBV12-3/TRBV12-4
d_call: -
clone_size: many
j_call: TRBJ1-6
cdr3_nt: TGTGCCAGCAGGGACCTCGACTATAATTCACCCCTCCACTTT
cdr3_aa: CASRDLDYNSPLHF

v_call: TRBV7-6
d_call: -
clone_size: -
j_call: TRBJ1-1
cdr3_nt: TGTGCCAGCAGCCCCGGGGCAGGATACACTGAAGCTTTCTTT
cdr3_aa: CASSPGAGYTEAFF

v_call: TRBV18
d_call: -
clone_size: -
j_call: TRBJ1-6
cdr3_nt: TGTGCCAGCTCGCTCAGAGAGGGACCCCTCCACTTT
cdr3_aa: CASSLREGPLHF

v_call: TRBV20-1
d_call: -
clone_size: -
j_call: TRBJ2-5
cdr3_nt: TGCAGTGCTAGAGATCAACTAGAAGAGACCCAGTACTTC
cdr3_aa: CSARDQLEETQYF

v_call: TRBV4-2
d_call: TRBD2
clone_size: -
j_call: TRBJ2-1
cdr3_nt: TGTGCCAGCAGCCCCCCAGCGGGACTAGAGCGTCATGAGCAGTTCTTC
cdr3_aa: CASSPPAGLERHEQFF

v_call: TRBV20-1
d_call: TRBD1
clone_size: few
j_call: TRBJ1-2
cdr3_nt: TGCAGTGCTAACAGGGGGCGGGTCTATGGCTACACCTTC
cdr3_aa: CSANRGRVYGYTF

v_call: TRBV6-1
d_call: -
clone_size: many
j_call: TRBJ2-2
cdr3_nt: TGTGCCAGCAGCTCCGGCTCGAACACCGGGGAGCTGTTTTTT
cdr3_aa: CASSSGSNTGELFF

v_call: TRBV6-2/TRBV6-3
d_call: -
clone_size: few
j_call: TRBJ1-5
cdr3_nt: TGTGCCAGCGGAGGGCTTGGCAATCAGCCCCAGCATTTT
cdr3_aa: CASGGLGNQPQHF

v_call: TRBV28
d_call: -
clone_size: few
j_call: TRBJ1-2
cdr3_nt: TGTGCCAGCAGTTTTGGCTCAGAGCCCTTCTATGGCTACACCTTC
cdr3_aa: CASSFGSEPFYGYTF

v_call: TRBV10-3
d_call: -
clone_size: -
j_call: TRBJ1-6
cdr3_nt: TGTGCCATCAAACAGGGAGATAATTCACCCCTCCACTTT
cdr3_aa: CAIKQGDNSPLHF

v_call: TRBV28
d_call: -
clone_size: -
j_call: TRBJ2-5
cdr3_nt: TGTGCCAGCAGTGGACTCCAGACCCAAGAGACCCAGTACTTC
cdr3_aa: CASSGLQTQETQYF

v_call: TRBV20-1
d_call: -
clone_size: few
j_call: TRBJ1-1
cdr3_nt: TGCAGTGCTAACAATCAGGGGATGGGGACTGAAGCTTTCTTT
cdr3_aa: CSANNQGMGTEAFF

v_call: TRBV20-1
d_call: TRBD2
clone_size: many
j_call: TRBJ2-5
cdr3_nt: TGCAGTGCTCTCTCCCTCCGGGAGGCACAAGAGACCCAGTACTTC
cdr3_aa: CSALSLREAQETQYF